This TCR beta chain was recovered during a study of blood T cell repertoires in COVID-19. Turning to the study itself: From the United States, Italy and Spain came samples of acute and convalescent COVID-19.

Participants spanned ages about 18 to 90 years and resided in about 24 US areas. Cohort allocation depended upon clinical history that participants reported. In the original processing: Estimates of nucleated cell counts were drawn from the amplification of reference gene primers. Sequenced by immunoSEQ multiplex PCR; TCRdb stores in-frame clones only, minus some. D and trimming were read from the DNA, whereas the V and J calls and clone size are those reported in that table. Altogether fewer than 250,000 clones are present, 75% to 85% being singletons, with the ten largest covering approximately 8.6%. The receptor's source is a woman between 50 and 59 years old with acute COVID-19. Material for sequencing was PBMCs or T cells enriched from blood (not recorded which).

CDR3 in DNA: TGTGCCAGTAGTATCGGGAACAGGGGGCGCGCAGATACGCAGTATTTT. It yields the protein CASSIGNRGRADTQYF. V gene TRBV19 combines with J gene TRBJ2-3; TRBD1 aligns across 9 bases. The CDR3 consists of 16 residues. J gave up 4 bases and V 3 bases, and 8 bases lay outside the gene matches. Germline CDR1 reads LNHDA; CDR2 reads SQIVND (reference sequence).